Below, one T cell receptor beta chain is given with its context. Original data processing: By means of reference gene primer amplification, nucleated cell counts were estimated. Repertoires were generated with immunoSEQ multiplex PCR, while TCRdb's copy carries only in-frame clones and drops some. That table furnishes V, J and clone size, whereas the DNA furnished D and trimming. The sample has 60,000 to 70,000 clones; approximately 85% are singletons. This sample was included in a study of blood T cell repertoires in COVID-19. The wider study: PBMCs, B-cell-depleted T cells, or T cells were the source of the cDNA or gDNA that made up the material.

The receptor was derived from a man aged 45-65 years with acute or convalescent COVID-19. Sequencing was performed on peripheral blood.

The CDR3 is CASSLPPGQGRNEQFF. The CDR3 DNA is TGTGCCAGCAGCTTACCCCCGGGACAGGGTAGGAATGAGCAGTTCTTC. The rearrangement links TRBV7-3 to TRBJ2-1; 9 bases agree with TRBD1. The CDR3 has 16 amino acids. Germline values: CDR1 SGHTA, CDR2 FQGTGA. The J segment lost 7 bases and the V segment lost 2 bases, leaving 9 bases of the junction unmatched.